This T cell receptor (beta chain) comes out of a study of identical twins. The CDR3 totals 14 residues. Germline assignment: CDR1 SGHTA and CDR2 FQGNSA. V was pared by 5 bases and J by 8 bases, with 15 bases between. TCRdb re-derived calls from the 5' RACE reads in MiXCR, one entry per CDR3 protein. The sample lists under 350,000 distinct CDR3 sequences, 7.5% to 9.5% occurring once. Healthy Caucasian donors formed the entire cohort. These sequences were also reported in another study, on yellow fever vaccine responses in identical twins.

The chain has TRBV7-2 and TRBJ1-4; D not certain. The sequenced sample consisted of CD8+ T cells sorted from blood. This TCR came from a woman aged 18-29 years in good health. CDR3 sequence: CASSNGILGEKLFF. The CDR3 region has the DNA TGTGCCAGCAGCAACGGGATCCTGGGGGAAAAACTGTTTTTT. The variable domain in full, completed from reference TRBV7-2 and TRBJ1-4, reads GAGVSQSPSNKVTEKGKDVELRCDPISGHTALYWYRQSLGQGLEFLIYFQGNSAPDKSGLPSDRFSAERTGGSVSTLTIQRTQQEDSAVYLCASSNGILGEKLFFGSGTQLSVL.